This entry describes one T cell receptor (beta chain). Other DNA sequences within the sample encode an identical CDR3. This sample is part of a study of blood T cell repertoires in COVID-19. Across the study: Collection of acute and convalescent COVID-19 samples took place in the United States, Italy and Spain. Sources were T cells, B-cell-depleted T cells, or PBMCs; the material itself was cDNA or gDNA.

CDR3 length: 15 amino acids. The ends lost 3 bases at V and 2 bases at J; junction bases unmatched: 3. Germline V lookup: CDR1 SGDLS, CDR2 YYNGEE. Original handling: From reference gene primer amplification, estimates of nucleated cell counts were derived. Assay used: immunoSEQ multiplex PCR; TCRdb lists only in-frame clones, some missing. V and J calls and clone size are given by that table; D and trimming were obtained from the DNA. The sample contains 300,000 to 350,000 clones, almost 90% of which appear only once. Which cohort a participant joined came from the clinical history participants gave. This TCR was sampled from a woman under 30 with acute COVID-19. Sequenced input: PBMCs or T cells enriched from blood (not recorded which). This rearrangement joins TRBV9 to TRBJ2-1; TRBD2 matches at 9 bases. CDR3 in DNA: TGTGCCAGCAGCGAGACTAGCGGAACCTACAATGAGCAGTTCTTC. The encoded protein is CASSETSGTYNEQFF.